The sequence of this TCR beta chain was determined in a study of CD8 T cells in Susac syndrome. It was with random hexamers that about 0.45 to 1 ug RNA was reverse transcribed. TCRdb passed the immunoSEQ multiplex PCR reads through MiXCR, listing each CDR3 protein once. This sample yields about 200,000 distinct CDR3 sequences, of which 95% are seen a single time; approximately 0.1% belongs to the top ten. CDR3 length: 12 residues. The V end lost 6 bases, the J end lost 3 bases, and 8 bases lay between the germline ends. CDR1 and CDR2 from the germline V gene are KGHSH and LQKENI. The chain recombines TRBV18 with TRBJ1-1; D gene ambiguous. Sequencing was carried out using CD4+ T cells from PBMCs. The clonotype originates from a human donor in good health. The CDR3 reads CASSDQDTEAFF. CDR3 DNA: TGTGCCAGCTCGGATCAAGACACTGAAGCTTTCTTT.